A single sample is the source of the 20 T cell receptor beta chains below, sequenced in a study of CD8+ T cells in alopecia areata. Documented treatment: oral pan-JAK inhibitor, 5-10 mg twice daily. Investigators isolated RNA and reverse transcribed it into cDNA to act as the sequencing template. Here immunoSEQ multiplex PCR was the method, and the copy in TCRdb shows in-frame clones only, minus some. The sample consists of about 100,000 clones, just under 60% of them appearing once. Specimen: CD8+ T cells sorted from blood, collected at roughly week 58, from a patient treated with tofacitinib. The receptors were gathered from a human donor with alopecia areata.

CDR3 in amino acids: CASSFGQGRGGYTF. The CDR3 coding sequence is TGTGCCAGCAGCTTTGGTCAGGGGAGGGGTGGCTACACCTTC. This sequence joins TRBV5-6 and TRBJ1-2, with D possibly TRBD1 on 6 matching bases. From germline, CDR1 is SGHDT and CDR2 YYEEEE. The CDR3 length is 14 residues. V was pared by 2 bases and J by 7 bases, with 15 bases between.

In regard to this clone: Other DNA sequences from this sample encode an identical CDR3 as well. The chain carries TRBV6-5 and TRBJ2-7; maybe TRBD1 (6 bases). Germline V gene lookup returns CDR1 MNHEY and CDR2 SVGAGI. V was clipped by 0 bases and J by 6 bases, with 9 bases between them. This CDR3 has 13 amino acids. CDR3 region: CASSYSQGGEQYF. CDR3 nucleotide sequence: TGTGCCAGCAGTTACTCCCAAGGGGGCGAGCAGTACTTC.

The chain carries TRBV29-1 and TRBJ1-1; 8 nucleotides line up with TRBD1. Germline V gives CDR1 SQVTM, CDR2 ANQGSEA. V dropped 7 bases and J dropped 7; count of bases not matched to a gene: 11. The CDR3 spans 13 residues. For the CDR3, the DNA is TGCAGCGCCCAAAAGGTGGGACAGGATGAAGCTTTCTTT. This encodes CSAQKVGQDEAFF.

This chain links TRBV7-8 with TRBJ2-1; 10 positions agree with TRBD1. The V gene end was trimmed by 3 bases and the J gene end by 7 bases; junction bases not matched to a gene: 6. The CDR3 is 15 amino acids. Per the germline V gene, CDR1 is SGHVS and CDR2 is FQNEAQ. This CDR3 reads CASSFSGTGENEQFF. DNA of the CDR3: TGTGCCAGCAGCTTTTCCGGGACAGGGGAAAATGAGCAGTTCTTC.

This clone has only a few counts. The chain uses TRBV29-1 and TRBJ2-2; weak D call: TRBD2 (6 bases). The CDR3 loop spans 12 amino acids. The germline gives CDR1 SQVTM, CDR2 ANQGSEA. Trimming left V 3 bases short and J 6 bases short, with 8 bases between. The CDR3 is CSVDAGSGELFF. For the CDR3, the DNA is TGCAGCGTTGATGCGGGGTCCGGGGAGCTGTTTTTT.

V usage is TRBV4-1 and J usage is TRBJ1-2; D remains unclear. The germline V gene has CDR1 MGHRA and CDR2 YSYEKL. The CDR3 has 14 residues. Trimming took 8 bases from V and 8 from J, leaving 21 bases between them. Here the CDR3 reads CASSSRAPTGGYTF. The CDR3, as DNA: TGCGCCAGCTCAAGCCGGGCCCCCACGGGAGGCTACACCTTC.

This clone came up a few times. The V call is TRBV13, the J call TRBJ2-3, with 10 bases that match TRBD2. Germline lookup yields CDR1 PRHDT and CDR2 FYEKMQ (reference sequence). The CDR3 runs 16 residues. V was pared by 4 bases and J by 1 base, with 5 bases of the junction left unmatched. The CDR3 loop reads CASSYTTSGGTDTQYF. In DNA form, the CDR3 reads TGTGCCAGCAGCTACACAACTAGCGGGGGCACAGATACGCAGTATTTT.

This clone was found once. V is TRBV4-2 and J is TRBJ2-7; the match to TRBD2 covers 7 bases. This CDR3 contains 14 residues. The junction had 4 bases not matched to a gene; V was cut back by 1 base and J by 4 bases. The V gene's germline CDR1 is LGHNA and CDR2 YNFKEQ. DNA of the CDR3: TGTGCCAGCAGCCAAGGCTCGGGGGGATACGAGCAGTACTTC. Protein: CASSQGSGGYEQYF.

The J gene is TRBJ1-5, the V gene TRBV7-9; D is possibly TRBD1 (6 bases). The V and J ends lost 5 bases and 0 bases respectively, with 11 bases between them. Germline V lookup: CDR1 SEHNR, CDR2 FQNEAQ (reference sequence). The length of the CDR3 is 15 residues. The CDR3 DNA reads as TGTGCCAGCAGCCAGGGACAAGATAGCAATCAGCCCCAGCATTTT. Amino acid sequence: CASSQGQDSNQPQHF.

This clone was recorded many times. CDR3 loop: CASSDRDRIYGYTF. CDR3 nucleotides: TGTGCCAGCAGTGACCGTGACAGGATATATGGCTACACCTTC. This chain uses TRBV6-1 with TRBJ1-2, with a weak D call TRBD1 (6 bases). CDR3 length equals 14 residues. Trimming removed 3 bases at V and 5 bases at J, with 13 bases between. Germline V gives CDR1 MNHNS, CDR2 SASEGT.

J is TRBJ2-1 and V is TRBV19; TRBD2 is a possible D gene (5 bases). Germline CDR1 LNHDA, CDR2 SQIVND (reference sequence). The CDR3 runs 15 residues. Deletions cut 10 bases from V and 0 bases from J, with 16 bases between. The CDR3 region is CATAQVGSSYNEQFF. CDR3 DNA: TGTGCCACCGCCCAGGTGGGGAGCTCCTACAATGAGCAGTTCTTC.

By its share, this clone is medium-sized. The gene calls are TRBV19 and TRBJ2-1; the D gene is possibly TRBD2 (5 bases). Germline CDR1 and CDR2: LNHDA and SQIVND (reference sequence). Trimming removed 6 bases from V and 0 bases from J, with 12 bases in between. The CDR3 spans 15 residues. The CDR3 nucleotides read TGTGCCAGTAGCCGGACTCAAAACTCCTACAATGAGCAGTTCTTC. Translation: CASSRTQNSYNEQFF.

The rearrangement uses TRBV5-4 and TRBJ2-1, with D perhaps TRBD1 or TRBD2 (5 bases each). Trimming took off 3 bases at V and 5 bases at J, with 9 bases between the two ends. The CDR3 loop spans 13 amino acids. Germline CDR1 reads SGHNT; CDR2 reads YYREEE (reference sequence). The CDR3 coding sequence is TGTGCCAGCAGCTGGGGACCCCACAATGAGCAGTTCTTC. It codes for CASSWGPHNEQFF.

The chain combines TRBV7-3 with TRBJ2-5; weak D call: TRBD1 (5 bases). The CDR3 loop spans 14 amino acids. V was cut by 5 bases and J by 5 bases, with 15 bases left in between. CDR1 and CDR2 (germline): SGHTA, FQGTGA. The CDR3 reads CASSVRGSGETQYF. Written as DNA, the CDR3 is TGTGCCAGCAGCGTAAGGGGATCGGGTGAGACCCAGTACTTC.

The chain employs TRBV11-2 and TRBJ2-1; D might be TRBD2 (6 bases). Trimming took 0 bases from V and 0 from J, leaving 9 bases between them. Germline-derived CDR1 and CDR2 are SGHAT and FQNNGV. This CDR3 contains 16 residues. CDR3 loop: CASSLEGLISYNEQFF. DNA of the CDR3: TGTGCCAGCAGCTTAGAGGGACTGATCTCCTACAATGAGCAGTTCTTC.

The chain has TRBV13 and TRBJ1-1, with 7 bases that match TRBD1. The V gene's germline CDR1 is PRHDT and CDR2 FYEKMQ (reference sequence). V lost 4 bases to trimming and J lost 5 bases; unmatched junction nucleotides: 10. The CDR3 loop spans 15 amino acids. This CDR3 is CASSSLDREGTEAFF. The CDR3 DNA sequence: TGTGCCAGCAGCTCGTTAGACAGGGAGGGGACTGAAGCTTTCTTT.

This chain joins TRBV14 and TRBJ1-2; D unclear. Germline V gives CDR1 SGHDN, CDR2 FVKESK. V shed 0 bases and J shed 7 bases, with 9 bases lying between them. This CDR3 has 13 amino acids. The CDR3 DNA follows: TGTGCCAGCAGCCAAGACTTTGGGGTTGGCTACACCTTC. Amino acid sequence: CASSQDFGVGYTF.

This clone showed up just once. The gene calls are TRBV4-1 and TRBJ1-6; 8 nucleotides match TRBD1. This CDR3 is 14 amino acids long. Germline CDR1 reads MGHRA; CDR2 reads YSYEKL. V was pared by 5 bases and J by 7 bases, with 4 bases of the junction left unmatched. This CDR3 reads CASSGQGENSPLHF. The CDR3 DNA reads as TGCGCCAGCAGCGGACAGGGCGAGAATTCACCCCTCCACTTT.

The chain combines TRBV6-5 with TRBJ2-1, with TRBD1 as a possible D gene (5 bases). V lost 2 bases, J lost 5 bases, and 10 bases lay in between. CDR3 length: 14 residues. Germline-derived CDR1 and CDR2 are MNHEY and SVGAGI. CDR3 amino acids: CASSYRQGNNEQFF. The CDR3 DNA reads as TGTGCCAGCAGTTACAGGCAGGGCAACAATGAGCAGTTCTTC.

There are a few counts of this clone. This sequence joins TRBV27 and TRBJ2-3; 7 bases are shared with TRBD2. J was trimmed by 0 bases and V by 5 bases; bases with no gene match: 11. From germline, CDR1 is MNHEY and CDR2 SMNVEV (reference sequence). This CDR3 has 17 residues. CDR3 sequence reads: CASSLTWGGASTDTQYF. CDR3 DNA sequence: TGTGCCAGCAGTCTCACCTGGGGGGGTGCTAGCACAGATACGCAGTATTTT.